These T cell receptor beta chains were read from a single sample in a study of metastatic and nonmetastatic thyroid tumors. TCRdb recomputed clones from the PCR reads via MiXCR. The sample includes about 23,000 clones, roughly 20% of them seen just once. The sample was blood. Source of these receptors: a female donor with papillary thyroid cancer or a benign thyroid nodule (not recorded which). Some clones in this sample may be carry-over from other donors' samples. The CDR3 runs from the conserved cysteine through the conserved F or W. The D gene is left open where the match is weak. Size is omitted from some rows. Given values are once, few, many or a class for expanded clones.

CASSQGQDEQFF	TGTGCCAGCAGCCAAGGGCAGGATGAGCAGTTCTTC	many	TRBV3-1	-	TRBJ2-1
CSASGTLADTQYF	TGCAGTGCTAGCGGGACTTTAGCAGATACGCAGTATTTT	many	TRBV20-1	-	TRBJ2-3
CSARDRRARSSYEQYF	TGCAGTGCTAGAGATCGTAGAGCGCGAAGCTCCTACGAGCAGTACTTC	many	TRBV20-1	-	TRBJ2-7
CASSPLAGLTDTQYF	TGCGCCAGCAGCCCACTAGCGGGCCTCACAGATACGCAGTATTTT	many	TRBV5-1	TRBD2	TRBJ2-3
CASSLVGGGSYEQYF	TGCGCCAGCAGCTTGGTTGGGGGTGGATCCTACGAGCAGTACTTC	many	TRBV5-1	-	TRBJ2-7
CATTGELFF	TGTGCCACTACCGGGGAGCTGTTTTTT	many	TRBV30	-	TRBJ2-2
CASSEMGYQPQHF	TGTGCCAGCAGTGAAATGGGGTACCAGCCCCAGCATTTT	medium-sized	TRBV6-1	-	TRBJ1-5
CASSGLGGARLIGELFF	TGTGCCAGCAGTGGCCTGGGAGGGGCCCGACTTATAGGGGAGCTGTTTTTT	few	TRBV6-1	TRBD2	TRBJ2-2
CASSISGGFGETQYF	TGTGCCAGCAGTATATCAGGCGGCTTTGGAGAGACCCAGTACTTC	-	TRBV28	-	TRBJ2-5
CAISRGQGAYNEQFF	TGTGCCATCAGCCGCGGACAGGGCGCTTACAATGAGCAGTTCTTC	-	TRBV11-2	TRBD1	TRBJ2-1
CASSYSWSGGPNYGYTF	TGTGCCAGCAGTTACTCATGGTCCGGGGGTCCTAACTATGGCTACACCTTC	-	TRBV6-5	-	TRBJ1-2
CASSLDSNNYGYTF	TGTGCCAGCAGCTTAGACAGTAATAACTATGGCTACACCTTC	many	TRBV7-2	-	TRBJ1-2
CSARKGLLEVYYEQYF	TGCAGTGCTAGAAAGGGGTTACTAGAGGTATACTACGAGCAGTACTTC	-	TRBV20-1	-	TRBJ2-7
CSALGGGSTDTQYF	TGCAGTGCTTTAGGGGGCGGGAGCACAGATACGCAGTATTTT	many	TRBV20-1	TRBD1	TRBJ2-3
CACIGARETQYF	TGTGCCTGTATTGGGGCCCGGGAGACCCAGTACTTC	few	TRBV30	-	TRBJ2-5
CSVETRKGRGLFF	TGCAGCGTTGAAACAAGAAAGGGACGAGGACTGTTTTTT	few	TRBV29-1	-	TRBJ1-4
CASSYGTGGGYGYTF	TGCGCCAGCAGCTATGGTACAGGGGGCGGATATGGCTACACCTTC	few	TRBV5-1	TRBD1	TRBJ1-2
CASSFGVGNTIYF	TGTGCCAGCTCTTTCGGGGTGGGAAACACCATATATTTT	many	TRBV7-9	-	TRBJ1-3
CSGVVPNTGELFF	TGCAGCGGGGTGGTCCCGAACACCGGGGAGCTGTTTTTT	many	TRBV29-1	-	TRBJ2-2
CVSNPESPGMDTQYF	TGTGTCAGCAACCCAGAGAGCCCGGGGATGGATACGCAGTATTTT	few	TRBV28	-	TRBJ2-3
CASRYTGGSEQFF	TGCGCCAGCAGGTATACAGGTGGCTCGGAGCAGTTCTTC	-	TRBV4-1	-	TRBJ2-1
CASSYSKIKGGGVTDTQYF	TGTGCCAGCAGTTACTCGAAGATTAAGGGGGGAGGGGTCACAGATACGCAGTATTTT	few	TRBV6-2/TRBV6-3	-	TRBJ2-3